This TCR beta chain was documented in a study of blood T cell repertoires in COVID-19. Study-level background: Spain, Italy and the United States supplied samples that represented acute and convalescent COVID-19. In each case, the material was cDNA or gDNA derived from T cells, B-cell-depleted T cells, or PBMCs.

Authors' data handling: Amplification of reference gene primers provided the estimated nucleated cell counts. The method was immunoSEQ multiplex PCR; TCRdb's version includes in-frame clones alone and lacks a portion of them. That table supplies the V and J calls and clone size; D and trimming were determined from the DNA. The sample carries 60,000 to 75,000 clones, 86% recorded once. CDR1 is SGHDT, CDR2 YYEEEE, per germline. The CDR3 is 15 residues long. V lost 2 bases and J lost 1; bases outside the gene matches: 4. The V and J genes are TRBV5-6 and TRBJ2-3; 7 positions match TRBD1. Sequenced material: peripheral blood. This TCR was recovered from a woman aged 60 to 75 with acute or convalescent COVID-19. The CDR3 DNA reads TGTGCCAGCAGCTTACGAACAGGGGGCACAGATACGCAGTATTTT. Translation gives CASSLRTGGTDTQYF.